These 32 T cell receptor beta chains were all obtained from the same sample, sequenced in a study of cytomegalovirus exposure and HLA in healthy donors. Primers: 60 Vbeta forward and 13 Jbeta reverse. Clones were sequenced by immunoSEQ multiplex PCR, and TCRdb holds only the in-frame ones, with some missing. Of about 200,000 clones listed, 79% are singletons. Sequences were obtained from PBMCs. These receptors originate from a woman in her 30s in good health and CMV-seropositive.

The genes are TRBV14 and TRBJ1-1; D gene uncertain. CDR1 is SGHDN, CDR2 FVKESK, per germline. The CDR3 extends over 13 amino acids. Trimming cost V 0 bases and J 4 bases, with 6 bases left between them. CDR3 region: CASSQEGATEAFF. The CDR3 DNA follows: TGTGCCAGCAGCCAAGAGGGAGCCACTGAAGCTTTCTTT.

This clone occurred a few times. The chain has TRBV27 and TRBJ1-1; D remains unclear. Germline CDR1 MNHEY, CDR2 SMNVEV (reference sequence). Trimming cost V 0 bases and J 6 bases, with 14 bases left between them. The CDR3 consists of 15 residues. CDR3 amino acids: CASSLSERGLSEAFF. Written as DNA, the CDR3 is TGTGCCAGCAGTTTATCGGAGCGGGGATTGTCTGAAGCTTTCTTT.

The chain combines TRBV9 with TRBJ1-3; 7 bases match TRBD1. The V and J ends lost 2 bases and 0 bases, in that order; junction bases with no gene match: 5. The CDR3 length is 16 residues. Germline loops: CDR1 SGDLS, CDR2 YYNGEE. CDR3 in DNA: TGTGCCAGCAGCGTTACCGGGACAGTCTCTGGAAACACCATATATTTT. It encodes CASSVTGTVSGNTIYF.

In its sample, this clone was seen a few times. The chain joins TRBV10-3 to TRBJ1-1; tentatively, D is TRBD1 (5 bases). From germline, CDR1 is ENHRY and CDR2 SYGVKD. The length of the CDR3 is 15 residues. With 10 bases removed from V and 5 bases from J, the gap between germline ends came to 23 bases. CDR3 amino acids: CATTGTTTAGTEAFF. The CDR3 nucleotides are TGTGCCACCACCGGGACTACGACCGCGGGGACTGAAGCTTTCTTT.

The CDR3 loop is CASSTGGHLGTEQYF. The DNA for the CDR3 is TGTGCCAGCAGCACAGGGGGCCACCTTGGGACCGAGCAGTACTTC. The chain recombines TRBV11-2 with TRBJ2-7, with TRBD1 matching over 9 bases. The ends lost 5 bases at V and 6 bases at J; junction bases unmatched: 11. Germline loops: CDR1 SGHAT, CDR2 FQNNGV. The CDR3 runs 15 residues.

V and J are TRBV5-4 and TRBJ2-7; 7 bases align to TRBD2. CDR3 length equals 15 residues. Germline CDR1 and CDR2: SGHNT and YYREEE (reference sequence). V trimming: 2 bases; J trimming: 0 bases; junction bases outside the gene matches: 5. This chain's CDR3 is CASSLAGPTSYEQYF. The CDR3 coding sequence is TGTGCCAGCAGCTTAGCGGGGCCGACCTCCTACGAGCAGTACTTC.

This chain connects TRBV14 to TRBJ1-2; D gene unclear. Germline V lookup: CDR1 SGHDN, CDR2 FVKESK. The V and J ends lost 1 base and 2 bases respectively, with 8 bases between them. The CDR3 covers 14 residues. The CDR3 DNA follows: TGTGCCAGCAGCCAAGGAGACGGGAACTATGGCTACACCTTC. This encodes CASSQGDGNYGYTF.

CDR3 residues: CASSGWDGDRGNTIYF. CDR3 nucleotide sequence: TGTGCCAGCAGTGGATGGGACGGGGACAGAGGAAACACCATATATTTT. This sequence joins TRBV2 and TRBJ1-3; 7 nucleotides line up with TRBD1. V dropped 4 bases and J dropped 4; count of bases not matched to a gene: 10. The germline CDR1 and CDR2 sequences are SNHLY and FYNNEI. This CDR3 is built from 16 residues.

This clone was recorded once. CDR3 in amino acids: CASSPTTGLHTQYF. As DNA, the CDR3 is TGTGCCAGCTCACCAACGACAGGGCTTCATACGCAGTATTTT. This chain joins TRBV18 and TRBJ2-3; 7 bases agree with TRBD1. Trimming cost V 2 bases and J 7 bases; bases outside gene matches: 6. The CDR3 is 14 amino acids. CDR1 and CDR2 from the germline V gene are KGHSH and LQKENI.

The chain is built from TRBV29-1 and TRBJ1-4, with a weak D call TRBD1 (5 bases). The CDR3 runs to 11 residues. Trimming removed 4 bases at V and 12 bases at J, with 12 bases between. The V gene's germline CDR1 is SQVTM and CDR2 ANQGSEA. CDR3 residues: CSVGREAELFF. In DNA, the CDR3 is TGCAGCGTTGGCAGGGAGGCCGAACTGTTTTTT.

The rearrangement uses TRBV27 and TRBJ2-5; a weak D match, TRBD2 (5 bases). CDR1 is MNHEY and CDR2 is SMNVEV in the germline V gene (reference sequence). Trimming left V 3 bases short and J 6 bases short, with 14 bases between. This CDR3 comprises 14 residues. The CDR3 is CASSFNSVRQTQYF. The DNA for the CDR3 is TGTGCCAGCAGTTTTAATAGCGTCCGACAGACCCAGTACTTC.

The rearrangement links TRBV30 to TRBJ2-6, with 9 bases identical to TRBD1. CDR3 length: 18 residues. Germline lookup yields CDR1 GTSNPN and CDR2 SVGIG (reference sequence). V gave up 0 bases and J gave up 0 bases; unmatched junction bases: 6. The CDR3 loop reads CAWSVGGTGTSGANVLTF. The CDR3 nucleotides read TGTGCCTGGAGTGTTGGAGGGACAGGGACCTCTGGGGCCAACGTCCTGACTTTC.

V is TRBV27 and J is TRBJ1-4; 7 positions agree with TRBD1. This CDR3 has 14 residues. The ends lost 6 bases at V and 3 bases at J; junction bases unmatched: 4. In germline, CDR1 is MNHEY, CDR2 SMNVEV (reference sequence). The CDR3 DNA follows: TGTGCCAGCAGGGGGACAGCAGCTAATGAAAAACTGTTTTTT. Amino acid sequence: CASRGTAANEKLFF.

In this sample, this clone turned up a few times. This chain uses TRBV5-6 with TRBJ2-7; weak D call: TRBD2 (5 bases). The germline V and J ends were trimmed by 1 base and 2 bases, with 10 bases remaining between them. Germline V gene sequence: CDR1 SGHDT, CDR2 YYEEEE. The CDR3 is 14 residues long. The CDR3 DNA reads TGTGCCAGCAGCTTGCGACGGACTCCCTACGAGCAGTACTTC. The encoded protein is CASSLRRTPYEQYF.

The genes are TRBV19 and TRBJ1-6; D unresolved. Germline-derived CDR1 and CDR2 are LNHDA and SQIVND (reference sequence). The CDR3 length is 15 residues. V was clipped by 0 bases and J by 7 bases, with 10 bases between them. The CDR3 coding sequence is TGTGCCAGTAGTATAGATGGCGGAGCCAATTCACCCCTCCACTTT. Translated: CASSIDGGANSPLHF. Full variable domain (rest looked up from reference TRBV19 and TRBJ1-6): DGGITQSPKYLFRKEGQNVTLSCEQNLNHDAMYWYRQDPGQGLRLIYYSQIVNDFQKGDIAEGYSVSREKKESFPLTVTSAQKNPTAFYLCASSIDGGANSPLHFGNGTRLTVT.

The rearrangement links TRBV9 to TRBJ2-5; 10 bases are shared with TRBD1. The V and J ends lost 0 bases and 4 bases, in that order; junction bases with no gene match: 6. The length of the CDR3 is 16 residues. Germline-derived CDR1 and CDR2 are SGDLS and YYNGEE. Here the CDR3 DNA reads TGTGCCAGCAGCGTAGGACAGGGGGCCCCGGGAGAGACCCAGTACTTC. It is translated as CASSVGQGAPGETQYF.

The sample holds a few counts of this clone. V and J are TRBV4-1 and TRBJ2-1; 11 nucleotides line up with TRBD2. Germline CDR1 is MGHRA and CDR2 is YSYEKL. Unmatched junction bases numbered 14, after V lost 3 bases and J lost 1 base. The CDR3 extends over 20 amino acids. The CDR3 loop reads CASSHFLAGGGTISYNEQFF. The CDR3 DNA reads TGCGCCAGCAGCCATTTCCTAGCGGGAGGTGGTACGATTTCCTACAATGAGCAGTTCTTC.

The chain recombines TRBV18 with TRBJ1-1; D call uncertain. The germline V gene encodes CDR1 KGHSH and CDR2 LQKENI. CDR3 size: 14 residues. The V and J ends lost 2 bases and 3 bases respectively, with 10 bases between them. Here the CDR3 reads CASSPAGVDTEAFF. CDR3 coding DNA: TGTGCCAGCTCACCAGCAGGTGTGGACACTGAAGCTTTCTTT.

This clone was observed a single time. The chain combines TRBV6-1 with TRBJ2-1, with 7 bases identical to TRBD2. CDR1 is MNHNS and CDR2 is SASEGT in the germline V gene. Trimming took 3 bases from V and 2 from J; bases not matched to a gene: 4. This CDR3 spans 15 amino acids. For the CDR3, the DNA is TGTGCCAGCAGTGAGTTTCGGGGGGCCTACAATGAGCAGTTCTTC. Protein: CASSEFRGAYNEQFF.

The rearrangement joins TRBV5-4 to TRBJ1-3; possible D gene TRBD1, 6 bases. The CDR3 is made up of 18 amino acids. Germline CDR1 is SGHNT and CDR2 is YYREEE (reference sequence). The V end was cut by 4 bases, the J end by 0 bases, with 20 bases between. Written as DNA, the CDR3 is TGTGCCAGCAGCCGGACGATCGGACAGACGAGCTCTGGAAACACCATATATTTT. Translation: CASSRTIGQTSSGNTIYF.

The rearrangement links TRBV27 to TRBJ2-7; 10 bases are shared with TRBD2. CDR1 MNHEY and CDR2 SMNVEV come from the germline V gene (reference sequence). Trimming took 7 bases from V and 5 from J; bases not matched to a gene: 8. The CDR3 extends over 14 amino acids. The CDR3 DNA reads TGTGCCAGCAACCCAGCGGGGGGGTACCACGAGCAGTACTTC. It yields the protein CASNPAGGYHEQYF.

V gene TRBV5-6 combines with J gene TRBJ2-2; D is unclear. V was pared by 0 bases and J by 0 bases, with 9 bases between. CDR1 SGHDT and CDR2 YYEEEE come from the germline V gene. The length of the CDR3 is 16 residues. The CDR3 is CASSLGPGSNTGELFF. DNA of the CDR3: TGTGCCAGCAGCTTGGGCCCAGGCTCGAACACCGGGGAGCTGTTTTTT.

The chain uses TRBV10-3 and TRBJ2-2, with a weak D call TRBD2 (5 bases). Germline CDR1 ENHRY, CDR2 SYGVKD. Deletions cut 6 bases from V and 1 base from J, with 12 bases between. The CDR3 is made up of 15 amino acids. DNA for the CDR3: TGTGCCATCAGACGGGATGTCTGGAACACCGGGGAGCTGTTTTTT. Protein sequence: CAIRRDVWNTGELFF.

V usage is TRBV5-1 and J usage is TRBJ1-1, with D uncertain. The V and J ends lost 0 bases and 1 base respectively, with 16 bases between them. The CDR3 consists of 17 residues. CDR1 and CDR2 (germline): SGHRS, YFSETQ. The CDR3 DNA sequence: TGCGCCAGCAGCTTGGTTCGGGGATTGTTTAGGAACACTGAAGCTTTCTTT. It is translated as CASSLVRGLFRNTEAFF.

The V and J genes are TRBV11-2 and TRBJ2-7, with TRBD2 as a possible D gene (5 bases). Trimming pared 5 bases from V and 2 bases from J, leaving 13 bases between. CDR3 length: 14 residues. Germline V gene sequence: CDR1 SGHAT, CDR2 FQNNGV. The CDR3 region is CASSILRDPYEQYF. CDR3 in DNA: TGTGCCAGCAGCATCCTCCGGGATCCCTACGAGCAGTACTTC.

V gene TRBV7-9 combines with J gene TRBJ1-2; the D is unclear. The V end lost 1 base, the J end lost 2 bases, and 5 bases lay between the germline ends. The germline V gene encodes CDR1 SEHNR and CDR2 FQNEAQ (reference sequence). The CDR3 is 13 residues long. The CDR3 DNA reads TGTGCCAGCAGCTTAGAACAGAACTATGGCTACACCTTC. Translation: CASSLEQNYGYTF.

The V and J genes are TRBV7-2 and TRBJ1-6; D is undetermined. Per germline, CDR1 SGHTA and CDR2 FQGNSA. The germline V and J ends were trimmed by 0 bases and 13 bases, with 10 bases remaining between them. There are 13 residues in the CDR3. The CDR3 DNA reads as TGTGCCAGCAGCTTAGCTGGTCGGGGTCCCCTCCACTTT. Protein product: CASSLAGRGPLHF.

J is TRBJ1-1 and V is TRBV14; TRBD1 matches at 8 bases. The CDR3 consists of 16 residues. V lost 4 bases to trimming and J lost 7 bases; unmatched junction nucleotides: 14. Germline V gene lookup returns CDR1 SGHDN and CDR2 FVKESK. The CDR3 DNA reads as TGTGCCAGCAGCCGCCCGCCCCCCGGGACAGGTTTTGAAGCTTTCTTT. Translating it yields CASSRPPPGTGFEAFF.

The table lists this clone with a few counts. J is TRBJ2-1 and V is TRBV9; 7 nucleotides line up with TRBD1. There are 16 residues in the CDR3. Germline-derived CDR1 and CDR2 are SGDLS and YYNGEE. Trimming removed 3 bases from V and 0 bases from J; junction bases left unmatched: 6. For the CDR3, the DNA is TGTGCCAGCAGCGACCCGGGACAGAGCTCCTACAATGAGCAGTTCTTC. It translates to CASSDPGQSSYNEQFF.

The rearrangement uses TRBV4-1 and TRBJ2-5; D may be TRBD1 (6 bases). Germline CDR1 is MGHRA and CDR2 is YSYEKL. There are 17 residues in the CDR3. V shed 4 bases and J shed 0 bases, with 18 bases lying between them. This CDR3 is CASSLQKGGLDQETQYF. In DNA, the CDR3 is TGCGCCAGCAGCCTCCAAAAAGGGGGTCTGGACCAAGAGACCCAGTACTTC.

The rearrangement uses TRBV5-1 and TRBJ1-1; the D gene is possibly TRBD1 (5 bases). The CDR3 is made up of 12 amino acids. Between the trimmed V and J ends, which lost 3 bases and 4 bases, there was a span of 7 bases. Germline V gives CDR1 SGHRS, CDR2 YFSETQ. CDR3 sequence (DNA): TGCGCCAGCAGCTGGGGGGGCACTGAAGCTTTCTTT. This translates into CASSWGGTEAFF. Together with reference TRBV5-1 and TRBJ1-1, the CDR3 gives the full variable domain: KAGVTQTPRYLIKTRGQQVTLSCSPISGHRSVSWYQQTPGQGLQFLFEYFSETQRNKGNFPGRFSGRQFSNSRSEMNVSTLELGDSALYLCASSWGGTEAFFGQGTRLTVV.

The sample holds one count of this clone. The identical CDR3 is also encoded by other nucleotide sequences in the sample. The rearrangement links TRBV11-2 to TRBJ1-1; perhaps TRBD1 as D (5 bases). The CDR3 sequence is 15 residues long. The germline CDR1 and CDR2 sequences are SGHAT and FQNNGV. V was pared by 1 base and J by 0 bases, with 9 bases between. The CDR3 sequence: CASSLGDSLNTEAFF. The CDR3 DNA follows: TGTGCCAGCAGCTTAGGTGACAGCTTGAACACTGAAGCTTTCTTT.